This section outlines one T cell receptor (beta chain) sequence together with its context. The antigen is not known. The CDR3 totals 16 residues. The germline gives CDR1 MNHEY, CDR2 SVGAGI. The V gene end was trimmed by 4 bases and the J gene end by 5 bases; junction bases not matched to a gene: 12. This entry comes from a study of T cell responses to AZD1222 COVID-19 vaccine. Study-wide background: Second doses that came at about 4 or about 12 weeks were put together. The study, taken as a whole, reports: There were repertoire samples only from the period after the peak T cell response. Spike-spanning, vaccine-associated CD4 TCRs were dominant at 160-218 and 743-854.

Libraries were prepared by immunoSEQ multiplex PCR; TCRdb keeps only in-frame clonotypes and omits some of them. The repertoire has around 78,000 clones, 80% to 90% of them found once; the top ten carry about 24%. The source was peripheral blood, collected on day 0 of AZD1222 vaccination. The chain couples TRBV6-5 to TRBJ2-5; the match to TRBD1 covers 8 bases. This clonotype was sampled from an adult in good health. The CDR3 is CASSSSRTGTVETQYF. CDR3 nucleotide sequence: TGTGCCAGCAGTTCTTCTCGGACAGGGACCGTGGAGACCCAGTACTTC.